These T cell receptor beta chains were read from a single sample in a study of T-cell memory formation after mild COVID-19. TCRdb redid the calling of the 5' RACE reads with MiXCR, one entry per CDR3 protein. The table has 380,000 or so distinct CDR3 sequences, roughly 15% seen once; the top ten hold about a fifth. Sequencing was performed on PBMCs or a T cell subset sorted from them (not recorded which). The receptor set was obtained from a man in his late teens or twenties who had mild COVID-19 (a few samples of this study predate the infection). Cell type and time point are not known. The CDR3 runs from the conserved cysteine through the conserved F or W. D genes are given only for firm matches. For some rows the clone size is stated as once, few or many, or as a class when expanded; others skip it.

v_call	clone_size	d_call	j_call	cdr3_nt	cdr3_aa
TRBV23-1	few	.	TRBJ1-5	TGCGCCAGCAGTCAATCGTCGGCGAGCAATCAGCCCCAGCATTTT	CASSQSSASNQPQHF
TRBV4-3	.	TRBD1	TRBJ1-2	TGCGCCAGCAGCCAAGAGGAGGGGGCGAACTATGGCTACACCTTC	CASSQEEGANYGYTF
TRBV6-5	.	.	TRBJ1-2	TGTGCCAGCAGGTCACCGGCGGATTATGGCTACACCTTC	CASRSPADYGYTF
TRBV27	once	.	TRBJ1-5	TGTGCCAGCAGTTTCAGGGGCGCAGGGCAGCCCCAGCATTTT	CASSFRGAGQPQHF
TRBV20-1	.	.	TRBJ2-7	TGCAGTGTAGGCAGGGGATCCTACGAGCAGTACTTC	CSVGRGSYEQYF
TRBV20-1	.	.	TRBJ2-7	TGCAGTGCTAGGCAGTTCTCCTACGAGCAGTACTTC	CSARQFSYEQYF
TRBV9	.	.	TRBJ2-3	TGTGCCAGCAGCGTAGCTCCCGGAAGCACAGATACGCAGTATTTT	CASSVAPGSTDTQYF
TRBV6-6	few	.	TRBJ1-2	TGTGCCAGCAGTCGTGAGGGGCGAGGTGTTAGTGGCTACACCTTC	CASSREGRGVSGYTF
TRBV5-1	.	.	TRBJ2-1	TGCGTCAGCAGCTTGGCCGACCGGGCGGATGAGCAGTTCTTC	CVSSLADRADEQFF
TRBV9	few	TRBD1	TRBJ2-5	TGTGCCAGCAGCGGCGGGACAGGCCCCCAAGAGACCCAGTACTTC	CASSGGTGPQETQYF
TRBV4-1	few	.	TRBJ2-3	TGCGCCAGCAGCCAAGGGGTTTCAGGGTACACAGATACGCAGTATTTT	CASSQGVSGYTDTQYF
TRBV25-1	.	.	TRBJ1-3	TGTGCCAGCAGTGAATGGGGGCTAGCTGGAAACACCATATATTTT	CASSEWGLAGNTIYF
TRBV2	.	.	TRBJ2-3	TGTGCCAGCAGGCAGAGAAGCACAGATACGCAGTATTTT	CASRQRSTDTQYF
TRBV6-1	.	.	TRBJ1-2	TGTGCCAGCAGTGGGTCTTCCTATGGCTACACCTTC	CASSGSSYGYTF
TRBV7-3	few	.	TRBJ2-3	TGTGCCAGCAGCGCGCAGACAGGCACAGATACGCAGTATTTT	CASSAQTGTDTQYF
TRBV24-1	.	.	TRBJ2-1	TGTGCCACCAGTGATTTGACTAAAGGGGGCTACAATGAGCAGTTCTTC	CATSDLTKGGYNEQFF
TRBV2	few	.	TRBJ2-3	TGTGCCAGCAGTGAGCAACAGGCAGATACGCAGTATTTT	CASSEQQADTQYF
TRBV6-5	few	TRBD2	TRBJ2-1	TGTGCCAGCAGTCCACCGGGACTAGGCAATGAGCAGTTCTTC	CASSPPGLGNEQFF
TRBV7-9	few	TRBD2	TRBJ2-1	TGTGCCAGCAGCCCTACTTGGCTAGCGGGGGGGAAGGATGAGCAGTTCTTC	CASSPTWLAGGKDEQFF
TRBV20-1	.	.	TRBJ2-1	TGCAGTGCTCCAGTAGGGAGCTCCTACAATGAGCAGTTCTTC	CSAPVGSSYNEQFF
TRBV7-2	few	.	TRBJ2-3	TGTGCCAGCCGCCCGGCATTCGGCACAGATACGCAGTATTTT	CASRPAFGTDTQYF
TRBV7-9	.	.	TRBJ2-2	TGTGCCAGCAGCCCGACCATTTTGGGGGAGCTGTTTTTT	CASSPTILGELFF
TRBV5-1	.	.	TRBJ1-3	TGCGCCAGCAGCTTGCGCCCGGGAAGCTCTGGAAACACCATATATTTT	CASSLRPGSSGNTIYF
TRBV7-9	few	.	TRBJ2-1	TGTGCCAGCAGCGTAAGTTGGAATGAGCAGTTCTTC	CASSVSWNEQFF
TRBV6-6	once	.	TRBJ1-4	TGTGCCAGCTCCTCTCCAGGCCGTAATGAAAAACTGTTTTTT	CASSSPGRNEKLFF
TRBV7-2	few	.	TRBJ1-6	TGTGCCAGCAGCTTAGAAGGTCTAAGCTCACCCCTCCACTTT	CASSLEGLSSPLHF
TRBV30	few	.	TRBJ2-5	TGTGCCTGGAGTGGGGCTCTCGGAGAGACCCAGTACTTC	CAWSGALGETQYF
TRBV12-3/TRBV12-4	many	TRBD2	TRBJ2-3	TGTGCCAGCAGCGGACTAGCGGGGAGGCAAGATACGCAGTATTTT	CASSGLAGRQDTQYF
TRBV7-9	few	TRBD2	TRBJ2-3	TGTGCCAGCAGCGCACTAGCGGGCCCGGTGGGAGATACGCAGTATTTT	CASSALAGPVGDTQYF
TRBV7-9	.	.	TRBJ1-5	TGTGCCAGCAGCTTAAGTCGGCAGGACATCAATCAGCCCCAGCATTTT	CASSLSRQDINQPQHF
TRBV7-2	.	TRBD1	TRBJ1-5	TGTGCCAGCAGCCTCCGGACAGGGAATCAGCCCCAGCATTTT	CASSLRTGNQPQHF
TRBV6-6	.	TRBD2	TRBJ2-1	TGTGCCAGCAGGGCCCAGCGGGGGGGCAGGAATGAGCAGTTCTTC	CASRAQRGGRNEQFF
TRBV20-1	.	.	TRBJ2-5	TGCAGTGCTAGAGATACGCCAGAGACCCAGTACTTC	CSARDTPETQYF
TRBV24-1	few	.	TRBJ2-2	TGTGCCACCAGGGGAAAGAACACCGGGGAGCTGTTTTTT	CATRGKNTGELFF
TRBV28	.	TRBD1	TRBJ1-1	TGTGCCAGCATGGAAAGGGACAGGTTAGCTTTCTTT	CASMERDRLAFF
TRBV29-1	few	.	TRBJ1-5	TGCAGCGTACTGACAGGAGTTAGCAATCAGCCCCAGCATTTT	CSVLTGVSNQPQHF
TRBV2	few	TRBD1	TRBJ1-3	TGTGCCAGCAGTCCGGGACAGGGGGCTAAAACCATATATTTT	CASSPGQGAKTIYF
TRBV5-1	few	.	TRBJ2-3	TGCGCCAGCAGCGCCCAGAACTTGGATACGCAGTATTTT	CASSAQNLDTQYF
TRBV20-1	few	.	TRBJ1-2	TGCAGTGCTAGAGATGCCCTCCACTATGGCTACACCTTC	CSARDALHYGYTF
TRBV20-1	few	.	TRBJ2-6	TGCAGTGCTCCACCCGGCGGGGGGGCCAACGTCCTGACTTTC	CSAPPGGGANVLTF
TRBV4-3	.	.	TRBJ2-2	TGCGCCAGCAGCCAAGAGGCCAGGGACACCGGGGAGCTGTTTTTT	CASSQEARDTGELFF